These 16 T cell receptor beta chains share one sample of origin, sequenced in a study of early T cells in non-severe SARS-CoV-2 infection. Using its own MiXCR run on the 5' RACE reads, TCRdb lists one record per CDR3 protein. The table includes roughly 26,000 distinct CDR3 sequences, 4% to 6% detected once. The specimen sequenced was whole blood. The receptors originated from an adult who was a healthcare worker with PCR-confirmed SARS-CoV-2 infection or an uninfected control (not recorded which).

Many counts were recorded for this clonotype. The CDR3 bases are TGTGCCATCAGTGAGACCGACGCCTCCTATAATTCACCCCTCCACTTT. Protein product: CAISETDASYNSPLHF. The chain couples TRBV10-3 to TRBJ1-6; no clear D gene. CDR1 and CDR2 from the germline V gene are ENHRY and SYGVKD. This CDR3 region has 16 residues. Trimming took off 2 bases at V and 0 bases at J, with 8 bases between the two ends.

This clonotype was detected only a few times. The V call is TRBV5-1, the J call TRBJ2-7; no clear D gene. There are 13 residues in the CDR3. Germline V gene lookup returns CDR1 SGHRS and CDR2 YFSETQ. The V gene lost 1 base and the J gene lost 3 bases, with 8 bases spanning the gap. The CDR3: CASSLIGNYEQYF. The CDR3 DNA is TGCGCCAGCAGCTTGATAGGTAACTACGAGCAGTACTTC.

J is TRBJ2-3 and V is TRBV12-3 or TRBV12-4, with 9 positions matching TRBD1. V trimming: 8 bases; J trimming: 4 bases; junction bases outside the gene matches: 7. The CDR3 totals 14 residues. The CDR3 region has the DNA TGTGCCAGCCAGGGACAGGGATTCCCAGATACGCAGTATTTT. Translated: CASQGQGFPDTQYF.

This clonotype was counted many times. The rearrangement uses TRBV18 and TRBJ2-7; the D call may be TRBD1 or TRBD2 (5 bases each). The CDR3 extends over 14 amino acids. The germline V gene has CDR1 KGHSH and CDR2 LQKENI. V gave up 3 bases and J gave up 4 bases, with 13 bases separating them. The CDR3 sequence: CASSPPEGKYEQYF. CDR3 in DNA: TGTGCCAGCTCACCCCCAGAGGGGAAGTACGAGCAGTACTTC.

This clonotype came up many times. This chain joins TRBV4-1 and TRBJ2-1; a possible D gene is TRBD2 (6 bases). The CDR3 loop spans 16 amino acids. V was shortened by 1 base and J by 3 bases, with 13 bases between the two germline ends. Germline V gives CDR1 MGHRA, CDR2 YSYEKL. The CDR3 protein is CASSQVGLVIYNEQFF. The CDR3, as DNA: TGCGCCAGCAGCCAAGTGGGACTCGTGATCTACAATGAGCAGTTCTTC.

This clonotype was counted many times. CDR3 protein: CASRPGQVQETQYF. The CDR3 DNA reads as TGTGCCAGCAGACCGGGACAGGTACAAGAGACCCAGTACTTC. The chain recombines TRBV12-3 or TRBV12-4 with TRBJ2-5; 8 positions agree with TRBD1. The CDR3 covers 14 residues. V shed 6 bases and J 2 bases; nucleotides not matched to a gene: 5.

CDR3 DNA sequence: TGTGCCAGCTCACCAGGGACTAGGAATGAGCAGTTCTTC. Translation gives CASSPGTRNEQFF. This chain links TRBV18 with TRBJ2-1, with 8 bases fitting TRBD2. The CDR3 runs 13 residues. V gave up 2 bases and J gave up 7 bases; unmatched junction bases: 1. In germline, CDR1 is KGHSH, CDR2 LQKENI.

Remarks on this clonotype: A read error may be the cause here, since a much bigger clone is one base away. This chain connects TRBV7-6 to TRBJ2-1, with unresolved D. CDR1 is SGHVS and CDR2 is FNYEAQ in the germline V gene. The CDR3 is 13 residues long. The DNA of the CDR3 is TGTGTCAGCAGCTTAGGCCCCTACAATGAGCAGTTCTTC. Protein product: CVSSLGPYNEQFF.

This clonotype was detected ten times or more. The chain uses TRBV12-5 and TRBJ2-7; D is unresolved. The CDR3 covers 15 residues. The ends were cut back, 6 bases at V and 1 base at J, with 16 bases in the middle. Germline V gene data show CDR1 as LGHNT and CDR2 as FRNRAP. CDR3 residues: CASGGRFIESYEQYF. The CDR3 bases are TGTGCTAGTGGGGGCCGGTTCATTGAATCCTACGAGCAGTACTTC.

This clonotype was recorded at least ten times. The V call is TRBV20-1, the J call TRBJ1-4; 8 bases are shared with TRBD1. Losses at the gene ends were 6 bases for V and 5 bases for J; bases not matched to a gene: 2. This CDR3 is 12 amino acids long. The germline V gene has CDR1 DFQATT and CDR2 SNEGSKA (reference sequence). The CDR3 loop is CSARTGNEKLFF. CDR3 DNA: TGCAGTGCCAGGACAGGGAATGAAAAACTGTTTTTT.

This clonotype was counted at least ten times. The chain has TRBV2 and TRBJ2-1; D is ambiguous. V lost 0 bases to trimming and J lost 7 bases, with 7 bases between them. From germline, CDR1 is SNHLY and CDR2 FYNNEI. The length of the CDR3 is 13 residues. The CDR3 nucleotides are TGTGCCAGCAGTGAAGCCAGTGGGAATGAGCAGTTCTTC. The encoded protein is CASSEASGNEQFF.

This clonotype was observed at least ten times. The rearrangement links TRBV7-9 to TRBJ1-1, with D perhaps matching TRBD1 (6 bases). Between the trimmed V and J ends, which lost 5 bases and 6 bases, there was a span of 16 bases. CDR1 is SEHNR and CDR2 is FQNEAQ in the germline V gene (reference sequence). There are 14 residues in the CDR3. The CDR3 spells CASSVGHQEAEAFF. The CDR3 nucleotides are TGTGCCAGCAGCGTGGGACACCAGGAGGCTGAAGCTTTCTTT. Full variable domain (outside the CDR3, taken from reference TRBV7-9 and TRBJ1-1): DTGVSQNPRHKITKRGQNVTFRCDPISEHNRLYWYRQTLGQGPEFLTYFQNEAQLEKSRLLSDRFSAERPKGSFSTLEIQRTEQGDSAMYLCASSVGHQEAEAFFGQGTRLTVV.

This chain links TRBV15 with TRBJ1-2; tentative D call: TRBD1 (5 bases). Germline values: CDR1 LNHNV, CDR2 YYDKDF (reference sequence). V lost 1 base and J 8 bases, leaving 14 bases between the germline ends. This CDR3 has 14 amino acids. This chain's CDR3 is CATSRGRGAGGYTF. The CDR3 coding sequence is TGTGCCACCAGCAGAGGTCGGGGCGCTGGGGGCTACACCTTC.

This chain links TRBV30 with TRBJ2-3, with D unclear. Germline V lookup: CDR1 GTSNPN, CDR2 SVGIG (reference sequence). Trimming removed 4 bases from V and 2 bases from J, with 7 bases in between. The CDR3 is made up of 12 amino acids. CDR3 in amino acids: CAWTTFTDTQYF. The DNA for the CDR3 is TGTGCCTGGACGACGTTCACAGATACGCAGTATTTT.

This clonotype was counted at least ten times. The V call is TRBV29-1, the J call TRBJ2-7, with D possibly TRBD1 on 5 matching bases. The CDR3 loop spans 13 amino acids. Germline V gives CDR1 SQVTM, CDR2 ANQGSEA. V shed 6 bases and J shed 0 bases, with 12 bases lying between them. CDR3 residues: CSVASQASYEQYF. The CDR3 DNA sequence: TGCAGCGTCGCCTCACAGGCCTCCTACGAGCAGTACTTC.

This clonotype was observed many times. This chain links TRBV6-2 or TRBV6-3 with TRBJ2-6; no reliable D call. This CDR3 is built from 12 residues. Germline V gives CDR1 MNHEY, CDR2 SVGEGT. The V gene lost 4 bases and the J gene lost 3 bases, with 1 base spanning the gap. The CDR3 sequence: CASSFGANVLTF. CDR3 bases: TGTGCCAGCAGTTTTGGGGCCAACGTCCTGACTTTC.